This T cell receptor beta chain was captured in a study of CD8 T cells in ankylosing spondylitis. In the case of this clonotype: Its antigen is undetermined.

CDR1 is SGDLS and CDR2 is YYNGEE in the germline V gene. Trimming removed 0 bases from V and 2 bases from J, with 9 bases in between. The CDR3 is 14 residues long. Whole-study results and caveats: Characteristic of ankylosing spondylitis blood, it appeared, was a TCR beta motif comprising eight highly homologous variants.

TCRdb independently ran MiXCR on the 5' RACE reads; one entry per CDR3 protein. This sample has approximately 140,000 distinct CDR3 sequences, with approximately 17% found just once. The chain carries TRBV9 and TRBJ2-7; no clear D. This sequence was found in a male donor with ankylosing spondylitis. The specimen was blood, either unsorted or a sorted T cell fraction (not recorded which). DNA of the CDR3: TGTGCCAGCAGCGTAGGGGCTGGGACCTACGAGCAGTACTTC. This encodes CASSVGAGTYEQYF.